The rows below give T cell receptor beta chains drawn from one sample of a study of CD8+CD57+ T cells in acquired aplastic anemia. TCRdb fed the reads into MiXCR, producing one record per CDR3 protein. The sample holds 200,000 to 250,000 distinct CDR3 sequences, over 60% seen once. Sequences were obtained from sorted CD4+, CD8+, or CD8+CD57+ T cells (not recorded which) from PBMCs. Source of these receptors: a human donor in good health. The CDR3 runs from the conserved cysteine through the conserved F or W. The order of the fields is J gene, D gene, V gene, clone size, CDR3 protein, CDR3 DNA. A D gene is named only where the DNA matches it firmly. The size of a clone is reported for some rows only, either as once, few or many, or as a class for expanded clones.

>TRBJ2-1|TRBD2|TRBV11-1|once
CASSLAGVLTSGGADNEQFF
TGTGCCAGCAGCTTAGCAGGCGTGCTGACTAGCGGGGGGGCAGACAATGAGCAGTTCTTC
>TRBJ1-6|TRBD1|TRBV19|.
CASSMGQGYNSPLHF
TGTGCCAGTAGTATGGGACAGGGTTATAATTCACCCCTCCACTTT
>TRBJ2-7|TRBD1|TRBV7-2|few
CASSSTGHEQYF
TGTGCCAGCAGCTCGACAGGGCACGAGCAGTACTTC
>TRBJ2-7|TRBD2|TRBV4-2|.
CASSQEGEGSYEQYF
TGTGCCAGCAGCCAAGAGGGGGAGGGCTCCTACGAGCAGTACTTC
>TRBJ2-7|.|TRBV28|many
CASSPGVGSYEQYF
TGTGCCAGCAGCCCGGGTGTAGGCTCCTACGAGCAGTACTTC
>TRBJ1-2|.|TRBV24-1|.
CATSGGHGYTF
TGTGCCACCAGTGGAGGCCATGGCTACACCTTC
>TRBJ1-5|.|TRBV9|many
CASSVSASNQPQHF
TGTGCCAGCAGCGTGTCAGCTAGTAATCAGCCCCAGCATTTT
>TRBJ2-7|.|TRBV6-2/TRBV6-3|.
CASRQSRHEQYF
TGTGCCAGCAGACAGTCAAGACACGAGCAGTACTTC
>TRBJ1-2|.|TRBV12-3/TRBV12-4|many
CASSLDGNGYTF
TGTGCCAGCAGTTTAGATGGGAATGGCTACACCTTC
>TRBJ2-5|.|TRBV2|.
CASNSGGPFGTKYF
TGTGCCAGCAACTCTGGAGGGCCTTTCGGGACCAAGTACTTC
>TRBJ1-2|TRBD1|TRBV7-2|.
CASSLAGDRGGYTF
TGTGCCAGCAGCTTAGCGGGAGACAGGGGTGGCTACACCTTC
>TRBJ2-5|.|TRBV2|many
CASIWWGLRETQYF
TGTGCCAGCATTTGGTGGGGGTTGCGGGAGACCCAGTACTTC
>TRBJ1-2|TRBD1|TRBV28|.
CANSRQGLYGYTF
TGTGCCAATAGTCGACAGGGCCTCTATGGCTACACCTTC
>TRBJ2-7|.|TRBV27|.
CASSLSSGTEQYF
TGTGCCAGCAGTTTATCATCAGGTACCGAGCAGTACTTC
>TRBJ2-7|TRBD2|TRBV7-9|many
CASSLAGLAGLSYEQYF
TGTGCCAGCAGCTTAGCTGGACTAGCGGGACTATCCTACGAGCAGTACTTC
>TRBJ2-3|.|TRBV5-1|.
CASSPSASTDTQYF
TGCGCCAGCAGCCCTAGCGCTAGCACAGATACGCAGTATTTT
>TRBJ2-7|.|TRBV20-1|once
CSARDLAYGYEQYF
TGCAGTGCTAGAGATTTGGCCTATGGCTACGAGCAGTACTTC
>TRBJ2-7|.|TRBV5-1|.
CASSPRGASSYEQYF
TGTGCCAGCAGCCCCCGGGGGGCAAGCTCCTACGAGCAGTACTTC
>TRBJ2-1|.|TRBV7-9|.
CASSWAFDGVQFF
TGTGCCAGCAGCTGGGCCTTTGACGGTGTGCAGTTCTTC
>TRBJ1-2|.|TRBV7-9|.
CASSRGRAESNYGCTF
TGTGCCAGCAGCCGAGGAAGGGCAGAAAGCAACTATGGCTGCACCTTC
>TRBJ1-2|TRBD1|TRBV29-1|.
CSVGQGSRYTF
TGCAGCGTTGGACAGGGGAGTCGCTACACCTTC
>TRBJ1-5|TRBD1|TRBV19|.
CASIEGAGNQPQHF
TGTGCCAGTATAGAGGGGGCTGGCAATCAGCCCCAGCATTTT
>TRBJ2-7|.|TRBV9|.
CASSAGGSGVKLAYKQYF
TGTGCCAGCAGCGCCGGTGGGTCAGGCGTAAAGCTTGCCTACAAGCAGTACTTC
>TRBJ2-4|TRBD1|TRBV29-1|.
CSVFIPPGQGEEKDIQYF
TGCAGCGTTTTTATTCCCCCTGGACAGGGCGAGGAGAAGGACATTCAGTACTTC
>TRBJ2-1|.|TRBV7-9|many
CASSHGGVPYNEQFF
TGTGCCAGCAGCCATGGGGGAGTTCCCTACAATGAGCAGTTCTTC
>TRBJ1-2|.|TRBV7-8|few
CASSLAGGPSYTF
TGTGCCAGCAGCTTAGCGGGGGGACCGAGCTACACCTTC
>TRBJ2-7|.|TRBV20-1|.
CSASTTHEQLYEQYF
TGCAGTGCTAGCACGACTCACGAGCAGTTATACGAGCAGTACTTC
>TRBJ1-4|TRBD1|TRBV5-1|.
CASSRGQGRLTNEKLFF
TGCGCCAGCAGCAGGGGACAGGGTCGCCTTACTAATGAAAAACTGTTTTTT
>TRBJ2-3|TRBD1|TRBV12-3/TRBV12-4|many
CASSITGGWEDTQYF
TGTGCCAGCAGTATAACAGGGGGCTGGGAAGATACGCAGTATTTT
>TRBJ1-1|.|TRBV7-9|.
CASSLVEGRNTEAFF
TGTGCCAGCAGCTTAGTAGAGGGCAGAAACACTGAAGCTTTCTTT
>TRBJ2-5|.|TRBV7-9|.
CASSPHGWGQGETQYF
TGTGCCAGCAGCCCCCACGGGTGGGGCCAGGGAGAGACCCAGTACTTC
>TRBJ1-3|.|TRBV19|.
CASSEFGRSGNTIYF
TGTGCCAGTAGTGAGTTTGGCAGGTCTGGAAACACCATATATTTT
>TRBJ2-1|.|TRBV7-3|many
CASSLTLGGSNEQFF
TGTGCCAGCAGCTTAACGTTGGGGGGAAGCAATGAGCAGTTCTTC
>TRBJ2-7|TRBD2|TRBV10-3|.
CAISVQRESYEQYF
TGTGCCATCAGTGTACAGCGGGAGAGCTACGAGCAGTACTTC
>TRBJ2-2|.|TRBV4-3|.
CASSQDVGVTGFMSGELFF
TGCGCCAGCAGCCAAGATGTGGGCGTTACAGGGTTTATGTCCGGGGAGCTGTTTTTT
>TRBJ2-4|.|TRBV7-2|.
CASSLAATEVYF
TGTGCCAGCAGCTTAGCGGCGACAGAGGTTTACTTC
>TRBJ2-7|.|TRBV7-6|many
CASSLAGDEQYF
TGTGCCAGCAGCTTGGCCGGGGACGAGCAGTACTTC
>TRBJ2-5|TRBD2|TRBV10-3|.
CASSGELAGGDQETQYF
TGTGCCAGCAGTGGGGAACTAGCGGGGGGTGATCAAGAGACCCAGTACTTC
>TRBJ1-2|.|TRBV15|.
CATSRRGFDYGYTF
TGTGCCACCAGCAGGAGGGGGTTTGACTATGGCTACACCTTC
>TRBJ1-2|.|TRBV19|.
CASSTFDLTLNYGYTF
TGTGCCAGTAGTACTTTCGACCTGACGTTGAACTATGGCTACACCTTC
>TRBJ1-1|.|TRBV15|many
CATSRDLLIGDTEAFF
TGTGCCACCAGCAGAGATTTATTAATCGGGGACACTGAAGCTTTCTTT
>TRBJ2-5|.|TRBV7-9|.
CASSWGTSPPYF
TGTGCCAGCAGCTGGGGGACATCCCCCCCGTACTTC
>TRBJ2-5|TRBD2|TRBV10-2|once
CASSDPSGMQGETQYF
TGCGCCAGCAGTGATCCGAGCGGGATGCAGGGAGAGACCCAGTACTTC
>TRBJ2-7|TRBD2|TRBV20-1|.
CSAELAGVSYEQYF
TGCAGTGCAGAACTAGCGGGAGTGAGCTACGAGCAGTACTTC
>TRBJ2-7|.|TRBV29-1|.
CSVAGPGDEQYF
TGCAGCGTGGCCGGGCCCGGGGACGAGCAGTACTTC
>TRBJ1-5|.|TRBV7-6|once
CASGLGPGDQPQHF
TGTGCCAGCGGCTTAGGGCCGGGAGATCAGCCCCAGCATTTT
>TRBJ2-7|.|TRBV2|once
CASSASSEQYF
TGTGCCAGCAGTGCTTCGTCCGAGCAGTACTTC
>TRBJ1-5|TRBD1|TRBV10-3|few
CAISGQGGSNQPQHF
TGTGCCATCAGTGGACAGGGGGGTAGCAATCAGCCCCAGCATTTT
>TRBJ1-2|.|TRBV19|few
CASSIRGRNYGYTF
TGTGCCAGTAGTATCCGAGGTAGAAACTATGGCTACACCTTC
>TRBJ1-1|.|TRBV5-8|many
CASSLEGVSTEAFF
TGTGCCAGCAGCTTGGAAGGGGTAAGCACTGAAGCTTTCTTT
>TRBJ1-3|.|TRBV7-8|.
CASSPYRAGNTIYF
TGTGCCAGCAGCCCCTACAGGGCTGGAAACACCATATATTTT
>TRBJ1-1|.|TRBV20-1|.
CSARGGNEAFF
TGCAGTGCTAGGGGAGGGAATGAAGCTTTCTTT
>TRBJ2-7|TRBD1|TRBV25-1|few
CASSPRRDRGSYEQYF
TGTGCCAGCTCACCACGCCGAGACAGGGGAAGCTACGAGCAGTACTTC
>TRBJ1-1|TRBD1|TRBV6-4|.
CASSYPTGDGVNTEAFF
TGTGCCAGCAGTTACCCCACAGGGGATGGGGTTAACACTGAAGCTTTCTTT